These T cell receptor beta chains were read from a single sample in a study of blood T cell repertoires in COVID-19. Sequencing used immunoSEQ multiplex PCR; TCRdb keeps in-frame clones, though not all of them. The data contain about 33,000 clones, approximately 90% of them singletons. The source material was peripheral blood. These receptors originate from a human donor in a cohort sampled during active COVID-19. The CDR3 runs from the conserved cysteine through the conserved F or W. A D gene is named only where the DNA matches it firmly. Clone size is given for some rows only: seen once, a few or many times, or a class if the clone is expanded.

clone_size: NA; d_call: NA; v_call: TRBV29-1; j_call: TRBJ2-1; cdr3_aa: CSVEDQNALSQFF; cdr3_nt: TGCAGCGTTGAAGATCAGAACGCACTATCCCAGTTCTTC
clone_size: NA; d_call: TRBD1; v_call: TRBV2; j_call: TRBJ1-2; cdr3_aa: CASSERGTGGGPNYGYTF; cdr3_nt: TGTGCCAGCAGTGAAAGGGGGACAGGCGGAGGACCCAACTATGGCTACACCTTC
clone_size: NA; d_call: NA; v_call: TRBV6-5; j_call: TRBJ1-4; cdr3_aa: CASRDTGHEEKLFF; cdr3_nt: TGTGCCAGCCGAGACACCGGCCACGAAGAAAAACTGTTTTTT
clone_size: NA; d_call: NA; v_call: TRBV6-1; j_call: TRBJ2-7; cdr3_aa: CASSEGVWAPYF; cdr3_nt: TGTGCCAGCAGTGAAGGGGTCTGGGCCCCGTACTTC
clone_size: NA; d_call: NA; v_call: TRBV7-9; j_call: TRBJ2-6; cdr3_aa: CASSQIELPGANVLTF; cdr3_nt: TGTGCCAGCAGCCAAATCGAGCTTCCTGGGGCCAACGTCCTGACTTTC
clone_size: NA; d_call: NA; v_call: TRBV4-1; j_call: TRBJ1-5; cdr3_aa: CASSQEGIQVIVQPQHF; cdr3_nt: TGCGCCAGCAGCCAAGAGGGCATACAGGTCATCGTTCAGCCCCAGCATTTT
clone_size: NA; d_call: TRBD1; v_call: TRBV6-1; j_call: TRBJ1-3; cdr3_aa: CASSAGTVGGLSGNTIYF; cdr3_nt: TGTGCCAGCAGTGCAGGGACAGTCGGAGGCCTCTCTGGAAACACCATATATTTT
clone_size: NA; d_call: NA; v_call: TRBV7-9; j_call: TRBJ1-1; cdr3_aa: CASIHGIGTEAFF; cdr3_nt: TGTGCCAGCATTCACGGGATCGGCACTGAAGCTTTCTTT
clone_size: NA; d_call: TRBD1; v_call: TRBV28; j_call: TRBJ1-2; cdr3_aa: CASSLAGTGNYGYTF; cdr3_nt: TGTGCCAGCAGTTTAGCCGGGACAGGGAACTATGGCTACACCTTC
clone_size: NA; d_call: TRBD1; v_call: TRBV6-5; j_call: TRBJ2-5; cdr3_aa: CASRRRTGGSETQYF; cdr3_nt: TGTGCCAGCAGGAGGCGGACAGGGGGTTCGGAGACCCAGTACTTC
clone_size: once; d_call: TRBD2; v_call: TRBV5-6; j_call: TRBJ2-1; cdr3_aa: CASSDQGSGGLHEQFF; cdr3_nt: TGTGCCAGCAGCGACCAGGGAAGCGGGGGATTACATGAGCAGTTCTTC
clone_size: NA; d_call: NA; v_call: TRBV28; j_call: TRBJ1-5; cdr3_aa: CASSLGSQPQHF; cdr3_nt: TGTGCCAGCAGTTTGGGCAGTCAGCCCCAGCATTTT
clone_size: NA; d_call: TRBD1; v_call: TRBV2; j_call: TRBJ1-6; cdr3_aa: CASETGDSPLHF; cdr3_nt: TGTGCCAGCGAGACAGGGGATTCACCCCTCCACTTT
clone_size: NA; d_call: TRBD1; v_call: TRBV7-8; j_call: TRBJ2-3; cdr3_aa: CASSLGWDSYTDTQYF; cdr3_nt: TGTGCCAGCAGCCTAGGGTGGGACAGCTACACAGATACGCAGTATTTT